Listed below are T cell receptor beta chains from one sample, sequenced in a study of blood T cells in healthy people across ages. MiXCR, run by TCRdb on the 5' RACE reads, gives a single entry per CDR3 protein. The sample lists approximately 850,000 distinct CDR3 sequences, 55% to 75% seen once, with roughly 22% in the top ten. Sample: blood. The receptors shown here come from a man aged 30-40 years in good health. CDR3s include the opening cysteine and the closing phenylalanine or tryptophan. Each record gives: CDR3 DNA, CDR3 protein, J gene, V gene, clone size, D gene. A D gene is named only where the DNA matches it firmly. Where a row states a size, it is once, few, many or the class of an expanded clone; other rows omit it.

DNA: TGTGCCAGCAGTTTGACAGGGAAGGGTTATATGAGCAATCAGCCCCAGCATTTT
CDR3: CASSLTGKGYMSNQPQHF
J: TRBJ1-5
V: TRBV28
size: .
D: TRBD1

DNA: TGTGCCAGCAGCCAAGAATACCGCGCTCAAGAGACCCAGTACTTC
CDR3: CASSQEYRAQETQYF
J: TRBJ2-5
V: TRBV4-2
size: .
D: .

DNA: TGCAGTGCTAGTGGAGGGACTAGAACGGATGAGCAGTACTTC
CDR3: CSASGGTRTDEQYF
J: TRBJ2-7
V: TRBV20-1
size: .
D: TRBD2

DNA: TGTGCCAGCAGCTTAGGAGGACAGACAGATACGCAGTATTTT
CDR3: CASSLGGQTDTQYF
J: TRBJ2-3
V: TRBV7-9
size: .
D: .

DNA: TGTGCCACCAGCAGCTGGGACAGGGGTATCGAGTATGGCTACACCTTC
CDR3: CATSSWDRGIEYGYTF
J: TRBJ1-2
V: TRBV15
size: .
D: TRBD1

DNA: TGTGCCAGCAGCTCAACAGGGTCCCAATTCTACAATGAGCAGTTCTTC
CDR3: CASSSTGSQFYNEQFF
J: TRBJ2-1
V: TRBV7-3
size: .
D: .

DNA: TGCAGCGTTGTCGACGGTACCGGAAGGGACGAGCAGTACTTC
CDR3: CSVVDGTGRDEQYF
J: TRBJ2-7
V: TRBV29-1
size: .
D: .

DNA: TGTGCCAGCAGTGATCAAAGCGGCTACAATGAGCAGTTCTTC
CDR3: CASSDQSGYNEQFF
J: TRBJ2-1
V: TRBV2
size: .
D: .

DNA: TGCAGCGCCGGGGGTGCCGCCGGCCAGCCCCAGCATTTT
CDR3: CSAGGAAGQPQHF
J: TRBJ1-5
V: TRBV29-1
size: .
D: .

DNA: TGTGCCAGCAGCCAGCCGGGACTTTCAGGTAACAATGAGCAGTACTTC
CDR3: CASSQPGLSGNNEQYF
J: TRBJ2-7
V: TRBV5-4
size: .
D: .

DNA: TGTGCCAGCAGGTACGCCTACGAGCAGTACTTC
CDR3: CASRYAYEQYF
J: TRBJ2-7
V: TRBV6-1
size: .
D: .

DNA: TGCGCCAGCAGCTTGCGGGCGAGTCCCTACGAGCAGTACTTC
CDR3: CASSLRASPYEQYF
J: TRBJ2-7
V: TRBV5-1
size: few
D: .

DNA: TGTGCCAGCAGCCAAGATTTCGGTGGGGGTGAATACAATGAGCAGTTCTTC
CDR3: CASSQDFGGGEYNEQFF
J: TRBJ2-1
V: TRBV14
size: .
D: .

DNA: TGTGCCAGCAGCCAAAATTTGAGAAAGTCTGAAGCTTTCTTT
CDR3: CASSQNLRKSEAFF
J: TRBJ1-1
V: TRBV3-1
size: .
D: .

DNA: TGTGCCAGCAGTGGCTCCAGGACGCTCTATGGCTACACCTTC
CDR3: CASSGSRTLYGYTF
J: TRBJ1-2
V: TRBV2
size: .
D: .

DNA: TGTGCCAGCCGCCTCCTGGGATACTACGAGCAGTACTTC
CDR3: CASRLLGYYEQYF
J: TRBJ2-7
V: TRBV6-2/TRBV6-3
size: .
D: .

DNA: TGCAGTGCCGAGGGATTCTCCAATGAGCAGTTCTTC
CDR3: CSAEGFSNEQFF
J: TRBJ2-1
V: TRBV20-1
size: once
D: .

DNA: TGTGCCAGCAACTTGTTCGGAGATGAAGCTTTCTTT
CDR3: CASNLFGDEAFF
J: TRBJ1-1
V: TRBV5-4
size: once
D: .

DNA: TGCAGTGCTAGGGACTTGGCTACCTACGAGCAGTACTTC
CDR3: CSARDLATYEQYF
J: TRBJ2-7
V: TRBV20-1
size: .
D: .

DNA: TGCGCCAGCAGCCATCTCCTCCTAGCGGACAGCTACAATGAGCAGTTCTTC
CDR3: CASSHLLLADSYNEQFF
J: TRBJ2-1
V: TRBV4-3
size: few
D: .

DNA: TGTGCCAGAAAGCGGGGGGACAGCACAGATACGCAGTATTTT
CDR3: CARKRGDSTDTQYF
J: TRBJ2-3
V: TRBV2
size: .
D: TRBD2

DNA: TGCGCCAGCAGCCAAGATGTGGAGTATGGCTACACCTTC
CDR3: CASSQDVEYGYTF
J: TRBJ1-2
V: TRBV4-3
size: .
D: .

DNA: TGCGCCAGCAGCCAAGAGGACGTCCTGGGTTCACCCCTCCACTTT
CDR3: CASSQEDVLGSPLHF
J: TRBJ1-6
V: TRBV4-1
size: few
D: .

DNA: TGCGCCAGCAGCCCAGGACATTCCGGCTCCTACGAGCAGTACTTC
CDR3: CASSPGHSGSYEQYF
J: TRBJ2-7
V: TRBV5-1
size: .
D: .

DNA: TGCAGTGCGCTAGCGGTGGTCGGGACAGATACGCAGTATTTT
CDR3: CSALAVVGTDTQYF
J: TRBJ2-3
V: TRBV20-1
size: .
D: TRBD2

DNA: TGTGCCAGCAGCGCATCGTTAGCGGGAGCTTACAATGAGCAGTTCTTC
CDR3: CASSASLAGAYNEQFF
J: TRBJ2-1
V: TRBV11-2
size: .
D: TRBD2

DNA: TGTGCCAGCAGCCACGCGGGGGGCACAGATACGCAGTATTTT
CDR3: CASSHAGGTDTQYF
J: TRBJ2-3
V: TRBV6-2/TRBV6-3
size: .
D: TRBD2

DNA: TGTGCCAGCAGCACGGACAGGGGAGGAGGTCATTATGGCTACACCTTC
CDR3: CASSTDRGGGHYGYTF
J: TRBJ1-2
V: TRBV7-8
size: .
D: TRBD1

DNA: TGTGCCAGCAGGCCCGGGACAGTCTATAGCTACACCTTC
CDR3: CASRPGTVYSYTF
J: TRBJ1-2
V: TRBV6-5
size: .
D: TRBD1

DNA: TGTGCCAGCAGCGTAGATGGCGGGCGTTACAATGATGAGCAGTACTTC
CDR3: CASSVDGGRYNDEQYF
J: TRBJ2-5
V: TRBV9
size: few
D: .

DNA: TGCAGCGTTGAAGGCGCGGAAACAATTATGAACACTGAAGCTTTCTTT
CDR3: CSVEGAETIMNTEAFF
J: TRBJ1-1
V: TRBV29-1
size: .
D: .

DNA: TGCAGTGCTCAACACAGGGGGCAGGTCTACGAGCTGTACTTC
CDR3: CSAQHRGQVYELYF
J: TRBJ2-7
V: TRBV20-1
size: .
D: TRBD1

DNA: TGCGCCAGCAGCTTTCCTGCGAATGAGCAGTTCTTC
CDR3: CASSFPANEQFF
J: TRBJ2-1
V: TRBV5-1
size: few
D: .

DNA: TGCGCCAGCAGTGAGAGATTTGATGCGGGACCGATCCACTTTAGCAATCAGCCCCAGCATTTT
CDR3: CASSERFDAGPIHFSNQPQHF
J: TRBJ1-5
V: TRBV10-1
size: .
D: .